Presented here are 18 T cell receptor beta chains from one specimen sequenced in a study of blood T cells in healthy people across ages. Together with a sample-barcoded 5' primer, a J-beta primer mix was included in a second PCR lasting about 7 to 12 cycles. TCRdb analysed the 5' RACE reads with MiXCR anew, one entry per CDR3 protein. The sample has approximately 1,000,000 distinct CDR3 sequences, 45% seen once. What was sequenced was blood. Receptor source: a woman aged 55-70 years in good health.

This chain links TRBV4-1 with TRBJ2-5, with D hard to call. The CDR3 has 15 residues. Per the germline V gene, CDR1 is MGHRA and CDR2 is YSYEKL. Trimming shortened V by 2 bases and J by 4 bases, and 14 bases separated the two germline ends. DNA of the CDR3: TGCGCCAGCAGCCAACCCAATGGGGAAGGAGAGACCCAGTACTTC. Its protein product is CASSQPNGEGETQYF.

This clonotype turned up a few times. CDR3 protein: CASSFDGRDNSPLHF. In DNA form, the CDR3 reads TGTGCCAGCAGTTTTGATGGGAGAGATAATTCACCCCTCCACTTT. The V gene is TRBV27, the J gene TRBJ1-6, with unresolved D. V was pared by 3 bases and J by 5 bases, with 11 bases between. The CDR3 totals 15 residues. Germline V gene data show CDR1 as MNHEY and CDR2 as SMNVEV (reference sequence).

The chain combines TRBV7-3 with TRBJ2-2, with 7 positions matching TRBD2. With 3 bases clipped from V and 2 bases from J, the junction kept 0 bases outside the gene matches. Germline V gene data show CDR1 as SGHTA and CDR2 as FQGTGA. The CDR3 loop spans 14 amino acids. CDR3 loop: CASSLTSNTGELFF. CDR3 DNA: TGTGCCAGCAGCTTGACTAGCAACACCGGGGAGCTGTTTTTT.

The V call is TRBV20-1, the J call TRBJ1-1; 10 bases are shared with TRBD1. Unmatched junction bases numbered 10, after V lost 1 base and J lost 11 bases. Germline CDR1 reads DFQATT; CDR2 reads SNEGSKA (reference sequence). There are 14 residues in the CDR3. The CDR3 loop is CSARAGQGIKRAFF. CDR3 bases: TGCAGTGCTAGAGCGGGACAGGGGATTAAGCGGGCTTTCTTT.

The gene calls are TRBV10-3 and TRBJ2-5; 9 bases map to TRBD1. The assigned J gene may be wrong: the sequence end matches TRBJ2-7 better. Germline loops: CDR1 ENHRY, CDR2 SYGVKD. The CDR3 sequence is 15 residues long. The CDR3 is CAISLTGGLSYEQYF. The DNA of the CDR3 is TGTGCCATCAGCCTCACAGGGGGCCTCTCCTACGAGCAGTACTTC.

Only one count was recorded for this clonotype. This chain connects TRBV6-1 to TRBJ2-3, with 8 bases that match TRBD1. After removal of 3 bases from V and 6 bases from J, the junction contained 5 bases not matched to a gene. Germline-derived CDR1 and CDR2 are MNHNS and SASEGT. CDR3 length equals 14 residues. The CDR3 DNA follows: TGTGCCAGCAGTGAGCCGGGGACAGGTGATACGCAGTATTTT. This encodes CASSEPGTGDTQYF.

This sequence joins TRBV27 and TRBJ2-5; TRBD2 matches 14 bases. V shed 7 bases and J 4 bases; nucleotides not matched to a gene: 2. CDR1 is MNHEY and CDR2 is SMNVEV in the germline V gene (reference sequence). CDR3 length: 14 amino acids. The CDR3 DNA follows: TGTGCCAGCACCGGACTAGCGGGAGGAGAGACCCAGTACTTC. This encodes CASTGLAGGETQYF.

The chain joins TRBV12-3 or TRBV12-4 to TRBJ2-1; D is perhaps TRBD2 (6 bases). V lost 3 bases, J lost 4 bases, and 10 bases lay in between. This CDR3 contains 14 residues. The CDR3 reads CASSFGGPYNEQFF. For the CDR3, the DNA is TGTGCCAGCAGTTTCGGGGGACCTTACAATGAGCAGTTCTTC.

In this sample, this clonotype turned up many times. This chain uses TRBV20-1 with TRBJ2-3; 10 bases align to TRBD2. CDR1 and CDR2 (germline): DFQATT, SNEGSKA (reference sequence). CDR3 size: 16 residues. The V and J ends lost 1 base and 3 bases, in that order; junction bases with no gene match: 7. CDR3 in amino acids: CSARGVRAGGTDTQYF. The CDR3, as DNA: TGCAGTGCTAGAGGAGTGAGAGCGGGAGGGACAGATACGCAGTATTTT.

The V gene is TRBV29-1, the J gene TRBJ2-7; 9 bases fit TRBD2. Trimming took 6 bases from V and 2 from J; bases not matched to a gene: 20. The CDR3 contains 18 residues. Germline assignment: CDR1 SQVTM and CDR2 ANQGSEA. CDR3 region: CSVPLSTAGGSGTYEQYF. In DNA, the CDR3 is TGCAGCGTCCCCTTATCTACAGCGGGAGGTTCGGGCACCTACGAGCAGTACTTC.

V usage is TRBV20-1 and J usage is TRBJ2-3, with D perhaps being TRBD1 or TRBD2 (5 bases each). Germline V gene sequence: CDR1 DFQATT, CDR2 SNEGSKA (reference sequence). The CDR3 runs to 13 residues. DNA of the CDR3: TGCACCTTCCTCGGGACCCAAACAGATACGCAGTATTTT. Translating it yields CTFLGTQTDTQYF.

This clonotype was counted only a few times. V usage is TRBV10-3 and J usage is TRBJ2-5; the D call may be TRBD1 or TRBD2 (5 bases each). The CDR3 sequence is 11 residues long. Germline CDR1 is ENHRY and CDR2 is SYGVKD. Trimming left V 8 bases short and J 8 bases short, with 12 bases between. This CDR3 is CAIGDRDTQYF. DNA for the CDR3: TGTGCCATCGGGGACCGAGATACCCAGTACTTC.

This clonotype was counted many times. The genes are TRBV5-1 and TRBJ2-1; D unclear. CDR3 length: 16 amino acids. V lost 4 bases to trimming and J lost 5 bases, with 19 bases between them. Germline CDR1 SGHRS, CDR2 YFSETQ. CDR3 nucleotide sequence: TGCGCCAGCAGCCAGAATCAGGCCCGCTCGAACAATGAGCAGTTCTTC. This gives the protein CASSQNQARSNNEQFF. Supplemented by reference TRBV5-1 and TRBJ2-1, the full variable domain reads KAGVTQTPRYLIKTRGQQVTLSCSPISGHRSVSWYQQTPGQGLQFLFEYFSETQRNKGNFPGRFSGRQFSNSRSEMNVSTLELGDSALYLCASSQNQARSNNEQFFGPGTRLTVL.

The gene calls are TRBV2 and TRBJ2-3, with 7 bases aligning to TRBD2. J lost 2 bases, V lost 6 bases, and 5 bases had no gene match. Germline CDR1 reads SNHLY; CDR2 reads FYNNEI. CDR3 length: 14 amino acids. The CDR3 protein is CASRWREFTDTQYF. The CDR3 DNA sequence: TGTGCCAGCAGGTGGCGGGAGTTCACAGATACGCAGTATTTT.

The chain uses TRBV3-1 and TRBJ2-3; a weak D match, TRBD2 (6 bases). The germline V gene has CDR1 LGHDT and CDR2 YNNKEL (reference sequence). Trimming left V 4 bases short and J 2 bases short, with 13 bases between. The CDR3 is 15 amino acids. DNA for the CDR3: TGTGCCAGCAGCCGGGGACTCATTGACACAGATACGCAGTATTTT. It codes for CASSRGLIDTDTQYF.

The chain recombines TRBV20-1 with TRBJ2-4, with D possibly being TRBD1 or TRBD2 (5 bases each). The end of the DNA is better explained by TRBJ2-7, so the J call may be wrong. CDR1 is DFQATT and CDR2 is SNEGSKA in the germline V gene (reference sequence). The CDR3 consists of 14 residues. The CDR3 is CSATPGPRAYEQYF. CDR3 coding DNA: TGCAGTGCTACTCCGGGACCTCGTGCCTACGAGCAGTACTTC.

This clonotype was counted ten times or more. The chain links TRBV20-1 to TRBJ2-1; TRBD2 agrees at 8 bases. Trimming at V came to 5 bases and at J to 0 bases, leaving 12 bases not matched to a gene. Germline V gives CDR1 DFQATT, CDR2 SNEGSKA (reference sequence). The CDR3 covers 17 residues. DNA for the CDR3: TGCAGTGCTCCTCATTTGACTAGCGCAAGCTCCTACAATGAGCAGTTCTTC. It specifies CSAPHLTSASSYNEQFF.

This clonotype has more than one count but fewer than ten. The V and J genes are TRBV9 and TRBJ2-7; the D is unclear. CDR1 is SGDLS, CDR2 YYNGEE, per germline. CDR3 length equals 13 residues. V lost 0 bases and J lost 3, with 7 bases in between. CDR3 residues: CASSVGEYYEQYF. CDR3 nucleotide sequence: TGTGCCAGCAGCGTAGGAGAGTACTACGAGCAGTACTTC.